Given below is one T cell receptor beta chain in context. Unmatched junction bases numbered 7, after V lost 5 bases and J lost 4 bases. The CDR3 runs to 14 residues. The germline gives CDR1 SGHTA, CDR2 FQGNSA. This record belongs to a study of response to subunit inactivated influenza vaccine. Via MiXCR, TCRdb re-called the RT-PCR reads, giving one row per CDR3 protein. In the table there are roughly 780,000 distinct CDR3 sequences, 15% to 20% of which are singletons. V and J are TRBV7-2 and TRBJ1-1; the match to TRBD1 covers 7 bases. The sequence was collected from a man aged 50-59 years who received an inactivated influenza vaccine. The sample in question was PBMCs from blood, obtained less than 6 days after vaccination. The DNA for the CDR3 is TGTGCCAGCAGCATCGACAGGGTGAGCACTGAAGCTTTCTTT. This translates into CASSIDRVSTEAFF.